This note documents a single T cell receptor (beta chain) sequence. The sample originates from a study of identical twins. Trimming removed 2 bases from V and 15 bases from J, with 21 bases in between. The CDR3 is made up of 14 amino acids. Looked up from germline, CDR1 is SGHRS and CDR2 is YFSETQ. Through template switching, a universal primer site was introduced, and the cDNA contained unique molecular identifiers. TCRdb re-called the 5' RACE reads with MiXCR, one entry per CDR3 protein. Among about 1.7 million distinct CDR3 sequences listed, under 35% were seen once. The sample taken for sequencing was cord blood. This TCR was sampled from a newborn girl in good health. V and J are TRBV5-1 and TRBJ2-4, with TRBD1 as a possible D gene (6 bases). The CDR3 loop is CASSFVTGDYERYF. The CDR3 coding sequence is TGCGCCAGCAGCTTCGTGACAGGAGATTACGAGCGGTACTTC.